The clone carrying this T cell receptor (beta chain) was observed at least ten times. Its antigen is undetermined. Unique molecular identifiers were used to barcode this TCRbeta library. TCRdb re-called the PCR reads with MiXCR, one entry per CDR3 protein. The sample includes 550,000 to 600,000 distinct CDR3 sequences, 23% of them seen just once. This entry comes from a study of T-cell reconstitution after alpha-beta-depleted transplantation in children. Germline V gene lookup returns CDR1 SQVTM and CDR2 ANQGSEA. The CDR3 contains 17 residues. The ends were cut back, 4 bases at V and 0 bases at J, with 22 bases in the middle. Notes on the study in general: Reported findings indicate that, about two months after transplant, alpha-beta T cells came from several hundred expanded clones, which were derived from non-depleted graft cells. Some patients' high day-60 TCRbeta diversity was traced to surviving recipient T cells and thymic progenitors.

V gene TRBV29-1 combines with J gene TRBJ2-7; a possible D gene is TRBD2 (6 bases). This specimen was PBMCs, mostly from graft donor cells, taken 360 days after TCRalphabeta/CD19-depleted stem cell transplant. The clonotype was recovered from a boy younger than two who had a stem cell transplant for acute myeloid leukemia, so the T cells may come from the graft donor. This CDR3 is CSVGWDGGVPSSYEQYF. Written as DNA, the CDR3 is TGCAGCGTTGGGTGGGACGGGGGAGTACCCAGCTCCTACGAGCAGTACTTC.